This TCR beta chain was profiled in a study of beta chain features in type 1 diabetes. The investigators reverse transcribed all of the isolated RNA, so they sequenced expressed TCRB transcripts. Data came from immunoSEQ multiplex PCR; TCRdb stores just in-frame clones and leaves some out. The repertoire has over 600,000 clones, roughly 12% of them found once; the top ten carry more than 0.09%. V was cut by 1 base and J by 6 bases, with 12 bases left in between. The CDR3 has 15 residues. Germline lookup yields CDR1 LGHNA and CDR2 YNFKEQ. Whole-study results and caveats: The similarity of naive, central memory and Treg TCRB repertoires appeared greater among patients than among healthy donors. For Type 1 diabetes patients, all four CD4+ subsets carried TCRB CDR3s that were moderately but significantly shorter.

Turning to this clone: Its antigen is still unknown.

The sample comprised naive CD4+ T cells from blood. The rearrangement links TRBV4-2 to TRBJ2-2; D is perhaps TRBD1 (6 bases). The sequence was collected from a man aged 25-45 years with type 1 diabetes. In DNA form, the CDR3 reads TGTGCCAGCAGCCAAGTTCAAACAGGGCCCGGGGAGCTGTTTTTT. Translation gives CASSQVQTGPGELFF.